Sequencing of this TCR beta chain was carried out in a study of identifying expanded T cells in peripheral blood. Overall study results and limits: Differentially abundant clones: 0.95 to 1.5 between replicates, around 17 at around 2 weeks, around 20 at four.

On this clone itself: Its antigen is unknown.

Repertoires were generated with immunoSEQ multiplex PCR, while TCRdb's copy carries only in-frame clones and drops some. The sample includes tens of thousands of clones, approximately 81% of them seen just once. The CDR3 consists of 15 residues. CDR1 and CDR2 (germline): KGHSH, LQKENI. The V end lost 6 bases, the J end lost 5 bases, and 20 bases lay between the germline ends. The sample was blood. The V and J genes are TRBV18 and TRBJ2-7; a possible D gene is TRBD1 (5 bases). This TCR was sampled from a person between 18 and 75 years old in good health. The CDR3 DNA follows: TGTGCCAGCTCCCTGAACTCCGGACAAGCTGACGAGCAGTACTTC. It encodes CASSLNSGQADEQYF.